Listed here are 30 T cell receptor beta chains from one sample, sequenced in a study of T-cell memory formation after mild COVID-19. TCRdb re-called the 5' RACE reads through MiXCR, storing one row per CDR3 protein. The sample includes approximately 500,000 distinct CDR3 sequences, roughly 25% of them seen just once. What was sequenced was PBMCs or a T cell subset sorted from them (not recorded which). These receptors came from an adult woman who had mild COVID-19 (a few samples of this study predate the infection). Cell type and time point are not known.

The chain carries TRBV5-4 and TRBJ2-7; D uncertain. Trimming shortened V by 4 bases and J by 5 bases, and 19 bases separated the two germline ends. CDR3 length: 15 residues. Germline-derived CDR1 and CDR2 are SGHNT and YYREEE (reference sequence). CDR3: CASSRDTKARDEQYF. The CDR3 DNA is TGTGCCAGCAGCCGAGATACTAAGGCGAGAGACGAGCAGTACTTC.

This clonotype was seen a single time. V and J are TRBV30 and TRBJ2-7, with D perhaps matching TRBD2 (6 bases). The V end lost 2 bases, the J end lost 3 bases, and 11 bases lay between the germline ends. CDR1 and CDR2 from the germline V gene are GTSNPN and SVGIG (reference sequence). CDR3 size: 13 residues. The CDR3 spells CAWSPRGFYEQYF. The CDR3 nucleotides read TGTGCCTGGAGTCCGCGGGGCTTCTACGAGCAGTACTTC.

V gene TRBV7-6 combines with J gene TRBJ1-1; D may be TRBD1 (6 bases). Germline assignment: CDR1 SGHVS and CDR2 FNYEAQ. The CDR3 is 16 residues long. Trimming stripped 1 base from V and 0 bases from J, with 12 bases between. The CDR3 sequence: CASSLETGALNTEAFF. The CDR3 nucleotides are TGTGCCAGCAGCTTAGAGACAGGAGCGTTGAACACTGAAGCTTTCTTT.

The chain recombines TRBV20-1 with TRBJ1-1; TRBD1 agrees at 11 bases. The V gene's germline CDR1 is DFQATT and CDR2 SNEGSKA (reference sequence). The CDR3 loop spans 12 amino acids. J was trimmed by 7 bases and V by 5 bases; bases with no gene match: 3. CDR3 sequence reads: CSAQDRGLEAFF. In DNA form, the CDR3 reads TGCAGTGCTCAGGACAGGGGGCTTGAAGCTTTCTTT.

V and J are TRBV29-1 and TRBJ1-1; unclear D gene. V lost 0 bases to trimming and J lost 0 bases, with 8 bases between them. Germline values: CDR1 SQVTM, CDR2 ANQGSEA. The CDR3 consists of 14 residues. The CDR3 is CSVEDRRMNTEAFF. The CDR3 coding sequence is TGCAGCGTTGAAGACCGCAGGATGAACACTGAAGCTTTCTTT.

This clonotype came up a few times. The gene calls are TRBV15 and TRBJ2-7, with D perhaps matching TRBD1 or TRBD2 (6 bases each). The length of the CDR3 is 13 residues. Germline values: CDR1 LNHNV, CDR2 YYDKDF (reference sequence). V was clipped by 9 bases and J by 3 bases, with 15 bases between them. The CDR3 loop reads CATSLGGSYEQYF. The CDR3 DNA follows: TGTGCCACTAGCCTGGGGGGCAGCTACGAGCAGTACTTC.

The chain employs TRBV9 and TRBJ1-1, with 7 bases identical to TRBD1. Germline assignment: CDR1 SGDLS and CDR2 YYNGEE. Trimming took 3 bases from V and 2 from J; bases not matched to a gene: 7. CDR3 size: 15 residues. As DNA, the CDR3 is TGTGCCAGCAGCGCCAAGGGGACAGATAACACTGAAGCTTTCTTT. It is translated as CASSAKGTDNTEAFF.

The chain combines TRBV13 with TRBJ1-1, with TRBD1 as a possible D gene (5 bases). The CDR3 has 14 residues. Germline CDR1 reads PRHDT; CDR2 reads FYEKMQ (reference sequence). Trimming removed 5 bases at V and 8 bases at J, with 18 bases between. CDR3 DNA: TGTGCCAGCAGCACGCGACCGTTCCAGGGAGAAGCTTTCTTT. Protein: CASSTRPFQGEAFF. Full variable domain (outside the CDR3, taken from reference TRBV13 and TRBJ1-1): AAGVIQSPRHLIKEKRETATLKCYPIPRHDTVYWYQQGPGQDPQFLISFYEKMQSDKGSIPDRFSAQQFSDYHSELNMSSLELGDSALYFCASSTRPFQGEAFFGQGTRLTVV.

CDR3 sequence reads: CAISGGLTYEQYF. The CDR3 DNA sequence: TGTGCCATCAGTGGGGGACTTACATACGAGCAGTACTTC. This rearrangement joins TRBV10-3 to TRBJ2-7; a weak D match, TRBD2 (6 bases). With 4 bases removed from V and 4 bases from J, the gap between germline ends came to 11 bases. The CDR3 covers 13 residues. Germline V gene sequence: CDR1 ENHRY, CDR2 SYGVKD.

This clonotype has a handful of counts. The rearrangement links TRBV12-3 or TRBV12-4 to TRBJ2-3; the D gene is possibly TRBD2 (7 bases). The CDR3 runs 16 residues. V shed 4 bases and J shed 0 bases, with 14 bases lying between them. CDR3 bases: TGTGCCAGCAGTTCTCGGGGGGCCTCTAGCACAGATACGCAGTATTTT. Its translation is CASSSRGASSTDTQYF.

This clonotype came up a few times. J is TRBJ2-7 and V is TRBV12-3 or TRBV12-4; perhaps D is TRBD1 or TRBD2 (5 bases each). Trimming took 3 bases from V and 6 from J, leaving 18 bases between them. This CDR3 comprises 15 residues. This chain's CDR3 is CASSLQLGAFGEQYF. CDR3 nucleotide sequence: TGTGCCAGCAGTTTGCAACTAGGGGCCTTCGGCGAGCAGTACTTC.

The rearrangement joins TRBV24-1 to TRBJ2-1; TRBD2 agrees at 9 bases. The V gene end was trimmed by 3 bases and the J gene end by 6 bases; junction bases not matched to a gene: 11. The CDR3 has 17 amino acids. Germline V gene data show CDR1 as KGHDR and CDR2 as SFDVKD. The CDR3 reads CATSDHESGGSSNEQFF. The CDR3 DNA follows: TGTGCCACCAGTGATCATGAAAGCGGGGGGTCTAGCAATGAGCAGTTCTTC.

The table lists this clonotype with a few counts. The V gene is TRBV20-1, the J gene TRBJ2-7, with TRBD2 matching 8 bases. Germline V gene lookup returns CDR1 DFQATT and CDR2 SNEGSKA (reference sequence). V gave up 5 bases and J gave up 1 base; unmatched junction bases: 7. This CDR3 contains 14 residues. The CDR3 reads CSAQPSGGSYEQYF. CDR3 DNA: TGCAGTGCTCAGCCCAGCGGGGGATCCTACGAGCAGTACTTC.

The J gene is TRBJ1-6, the V gene TRBV12-3 or TRBV12-4, with D unclear. The V end lost 6 bases, the J end lost 10 bases, and 19 bases lay between the germline ends. This CDR3 contains 15 residues. CDR3 sequence reads: CASRGSGGWRSPLHF. The CDR3 DNA follows: TGTGCCAGCAGGGGGTCTGGAGGTTGGAGGTCACCCCTCCACTTT.

The rearrangement joins TRBV6-1 to TRBJ2-6; no reliable D call. Deletions cut 7 bases from V and 3 bases from J, with 10 bases between. The germline V gene has CDR1 MNHNS and CDR2 SASEGT. The CDR3 is 14 residues long. The CDR3 region is CASKVGNGANVLTF. The CDR3 coding sequence is TGTGCCAGCAAAGTAGGGAATGGGGCCAACGTCCTGACTTTC.

This sequence joins TRBV23-1 and TRBJ2-3; 9 positions match TRBD2. TRBV23-1 is an open reading frame whose function is uncertain. V lost 4 bases, J lost 2 bases, and 22 bases stayed unmatched. CDR3 size: 21 residues. The CDR3 region is CASSRTDGRLTSGLITDTQYF. The CDR3 DNA reads as TGCGCCAGCAGTCGTACGGACGGACGCCTGACTAGCGGCCTGATCACAGATACGCAGTATTTT.

This chain links TRBV29-1 with TRBJ2-1; D uncertain. CDR3 length: 12 amino acids. The V end lost 4 bases, the J end lost 5 bases, and 9 bases lay between the germline ends. Germline CDR1 reads SQVTM; CDR2 reads ANQGSEA. The CDR3 loop reads CSVVRRNNEQFF. The CDR3 DNA sequence: TGCAGCGTTGTCCGGCGGAACAATGAGCAGTTCTTC.

This rearrangement joins TRBV20-1 to TRBJ2-4, with D unclear. Germline CDR1 DFQATT, CDR2 SNEGSKA (reference sequence). There are 12 residues in the CDR3. Trimming took off 1 base at V and 8 bases at J, with 9 bases between the two ends. CDR3 sequence: CSARVPPDIQYF. CDR3 nucleotides: TGCAGTGCTAGAGTCCCCCCTGACATTCAGTACTTC.

The chain couples TRBV4-3 to TRBJ2-3, with D unclear. This CDR3 contains 13 residues. V gave up 1 base and J gave up 5 bases, with 7 bases separating them. Germline loops: CDR1 LGHNA, CDR2 YSLEER. The CDR3: CASSQVDGDTQYF. In DNA form, the CDR3 reads TGCGCCAGCAGCCAAGTGGACGGAGATACGCAGTATTTT.

This clonotype showed up just a few times. V gene TRBV29-1 combines with J gene TRBJ1-1; D is ambiguous. CDR1 SQVTM and CDR2 ANQGSEA come from the germline V gene. The CDR3 is 14 amino acids. The V gene lost 4 bases and the J gene lost 5 bases, with 17 bases spanning the gap. CDR3 DNA sequence: TGCAGCGTTGGAGGGTCCTCAGAAGGAACTGAAGCTTTCTTT. Translating gives CSVGGSSEGTEAFF.

This clonotype came up once. The chain carries TRBV5-1 and TRBJ1-1, with 8 bases aligning to TRBD1. The trim removed 1 base at V and 0 bases at J, leaving 5 bases unmatched. Germline V gene lookup returns CDR1 SGHRS and CDR2 YFSETQ. There are 16 residues in the CDR3. The CDR3 spells CASSLSRGQLNTEAFF. In DNA form, the CDR3 reads TGCGCCAGCAGCTTGAGCAGGGGGCAGCTGAACACTGAAGCTTTCTTT.

The V call is TRBV20-1, the J call TRBJ2-7, with 12 bases fitting TRBD2. The CDR3 spans 16 residues. V was pared by 6 bases and J by 2 bases, with 11 bases of the junction left unmatched. Germline loops: CDR1 DFQATT, CDR2 SNEGSKA (reference sequence). CDR3 loop: CSATTTSGGSPYEQYF. CDR3 DNA: TGCAGTGCCACAACGACTAGCGGGGGCTCACCCTACGAGCAGTACTTC.

This clonotype was counted only a few times. The rearrangement joins TRBV12-3 or TRBV12-4 to TRBJ2-4; 10 positions agree with TRBD2. The CDR3 is made up of 15 amino acids. Germline trimming cut 6 bases from V and 1 base from J; bases unmatched to any gene: 3. Here the CDR3 DNA reads TGTGCCAGCAGACTGGGACTAGCGGCCAAAAACATTCAGTACTTC. It yields the protein CASRLGLAAKNIQYF.

V is TRBV28 and J is TRBJ2-7, with 9 bases identical to TRBD2. This CDR3 is 14 amino acids long. CDR1 is MDHEN, CDR2 SYDVKM, per germline. Trimming took 3 bases from V and 9 from J; bases not matched to a gene: 9. This CDR3 is CASSLLAGIRAQYF. The CDR3, as DNA: TGTGCCAGCAGTTTGCTAGCGGGGATACGAGCGCAGTACTTC.

This clonotype appeared a few times. This chain uses TRBV10-3 with TRBJ2-1; 8 bases are shared with TRBD2. In germline, CDR1 is ENHRY, CDR2 SYGVKD. V lost 4 bases to trimming and J lost 6 bases; unmatched junction nucleotides: 14. The CDR3 consists of 17 residues. For the CDR3, the DNA is TGTGCCATCAGTGGGGGACTAGTCCCCCCTGACGGCAATGAGCAGTTCTTC. Protein: CAISGGLVPPDGNEQFF.

This clonotype was observed a few times. The junction and the germline gene differ at one end; a read error may be behind it. The rearrangement joins TRBV7-6 to TRBJ1-2, with TRBD1 matching over 8 bases. This CDR3 region has 14 residues. Germline loops: CDR1 SGHVS, CDR2 FNYEAQ. CDR3 sequence (DNA): TGTGCCAGTAGCTCCGGGACAGGCGACTATGGCTACACCTTC. Amino acids: CASSSGTGDYGYTF.

J is TRBJ2-2 and V is TRBV30; D possibly uses TRBD1 or TRBD2 (6 bases each). Germline-derived CDR1 and CDR2 are GTSNPN and SVGIG (reference sequence). Trimming stripped 0 bases from V and 6 bases from J, with 14 bases between. The CDR3 is 15 amino acids. The CDR3 nucleotides are TGTGCCTGGAGTGTATTGGGGGGCGCGGCCGGGGAGCTGTTTTTT. Its protein is CAWSVLGGAAGELFF.

This clonotype was seen once. V and J are TRBV2 and TRBJ2-3, with D perhaps TRBD1 or TRBD2 (5 bases each). The germline CDR1 and CDR2 sequences are SNHLY and FYNNEI. The V end was cut by 8 bases, the J end by 0 bases, with 12 bases between. This CDR3 has 14 residues. Here the CDR3 reads CASSGTVSTDTQYF. CDR3 nucleotide sequence: TGTGCCAGCTCGGGGACGGTTAGCACAGATACGCAGTATTTT.

The chain combines TRBV20-1 with TRBJ1-1, with D possibly TRBD1 on 6 matching bases. The germline gives CDR1 DFQATT, CDR2 SNEGSKA (reference sequence). The CDR3 covers 12 residues. The V and J ends lost 5 bases and 8 bases respectively, with 15 bases between them. The CDR3: CSAQRGIREAFF. The CDR3 region has the DNA TGCAGTGCTCAAAGGGGGATTAGGGAAGCTTTCTTT.

J is TRBJ2-1 and V is TRBV6-1; no firm D call. The CDR3 runs to 15 residues. Trimming took off 1 base at V and 2 bases at J, with 9 bases between the two ends. Germline values: CDR1 MNHNS, CDR2 SASEGT. The CDR3 is CASSEVWGTYNEQFF. CDR3 in DNA: TGTGCCAGCAGTGAAGTATGGGGAACCTACAATGAGCAGTTCTTC.